One and the same sample provided the 13 T cell receptor beta chains below, sequenced in a study of Graves' ophthalmopathy and Graves' hyperthyroidism. For repertoire sequencing, the TCR beta CDR3 regions were amplified from RNA transcripts. First-round RT-PCR with HTBI primers preceded a second-round multiplex PCR. TCRdb re-derived calls from the multiplex PCR reads in MiXCR, one entry per CDR3 protein. The table shows approximately 460,000 distinct CDR3 sequences, with roughly an eighth occurring only once. Sequencing was performed on blood. These receptor sequences come from a woman aged 25 to 45 with Graves' ophthalmopathy.

Many counts were recorded for this clonotype. This chain joins TRBV5-1 and TRBJ1-2, with 11 positions matching TRBD1. Germline V gene lookup returns CDR1 SGHRS and CDR2 YFSETQ. This CDR3 is built from 13 residues. J gave up 10 bases and V 3 bases, and 5 bases lay outside the gene matches. DNA of the CDR3: TGCGCCAGCAGCTGGGGACAGGGGGTAGTCTACACCTTC. Translation gives CASSWGQGVVYTF.

This clonotype was seen at least ten times. The chain has TRBV6-2 or TRBV6-3 and TRBJ1-5; no firm D call. Per germline, CDR1 MNHEY and CDR2 SVGEGT. Between the trimmed V and J ends, which lost 0 bases and 1 base, there was a span of 7 bases. The CDR3 totals 15 residues. The CDR3 loop is CASSYSVGSNQPQHF. The CDR3 DNA reads TGTGCCAGCAGTTACTCAGTAGGGAGCAATCAGCCCCAGCATTTT.

This clonotype came up many times. The DNA of the CDR3 is TGTGCCAGCAGCTTAAAGGGAACCGGGGAGCTGTTTTTT. This encodes CASSLKGTGELFF. The chain is built from TRBV12-3 or TRBV12-4 and TRBJ2-2; no firm D call. The CDR3 extends over 13 amino acids. V was shortened by 6 bases and J by 5 bases, with 10 bases between the two germline ends.

This clonotype occurred many times. V gene TRBV12-3 or TRBV12-4 combines with J gene TRBJ1-2, with D uncertain. Trimming cost V 3 bases and J 0 bases, with 5 bases left between them. The CDR3 spans 13 residues. CDR3 DNA sequence: TGTGCCAGCAGTTTCAATTCTAACTATGGCTACACCTTC. This gives the protein CASSFNSNYGYTF.

This clonotype was recorded many times. CDR3 region: CASSLAATSVFSYEQYF. In DNA form, the CDR3 reads TGTGCCAGCAGCTTAGCCGCGACTAGCGTTTTCTCCTACGAGCAGTACTTC. The chain recombines TRBV7-8 with TRBJ2-7; 8 nucleotides line up with TRBD2. With V trimmed by 0 bases and J by 0 bases, 7 bases remained unmatched. There are 17 residues in the CDR3. Germline V CDR1 and CDR2: SGHVS, FQNEAQ.

As for this clonotype: Possible read error: a much larger clone is one base away. The rearrangement uses TRBV5-1 and TRBJ1-1; no reliable D call. The germline gives CDR1 SGHRS, CDR2 YFSETQ. The CDR3 is 14 amino acids. The CDR3 DNA is TGCGCCAGCAGCTTGGCCCCGGGGTCCACTGAAGCTTGCTTT. Its protein is CASSLAPGSTEACF.

This chain joins TRBV20-1 and TRBJ2-5; TRBD2 matches at 10 bases. The V segment lost 0 bases and the J segment 5 bases; nucleotides outside the gene matches: 9. The CDR3 spans 16 residues. Germline assignment: CDR1 DFQATT and CDR2 SNEGSKA (reference sequence). CDR3 sequence (DNA): TGCAGTGCTAGAGATCTCTTAAGCGGGGGGGCTGAGACCCAGTACTTC. It is translated as CSARDLLSGGAETQYF.

This clonotype was picked up many times. CDR3 loop: CASSLAGSNTGELFF. CDR3 DNA: TGTGCCAGCAGTTTGGCGGGCTCGAACACCGGGGAGCTGTTTTTT. The gene calls are TRBV12-3 or TRBV12-4 and TRBJ2-2, with D perhaps matching TRBD2 (5 bases). The CDR3 is made up of 15 amino acids. V dropped 3 bases and J dropped 0 bases, with 8 bases sitting between them.

V gene TRBV28 combines with J gene TRBJ1-5; 7 bases are a match to TRBD1. The CDR3 runs to 15 residues. J was trimmed by 4 bases and V by 6 bases; bases with no gene match: 9. Germline CDR1 and CDR2: MDHEN and SYDVKM. The CDR3 is CASRVQGIRNQPQHF. DNA for the CDR3: TGTGCCAGCAGGGTACAGGGGATACGGAATCAGCCCCAGCATTTT. Using reference TRBV28 and TRBJ1-5 for the parts outside the CDR3, the full variable domain is DVKVTQSSRYLVKRTGEKVFLECVQDMDHENMFWYRQDPGLGLRLIYFSYDVKMKEKGDIPEGYSVSREKKERFSLILESASTNQTSMYLCASRVQGIRNQPQHFGDGTRLSIL.

This clonotype was observed many times. The chain has TRBV27 and TRBJ1-1, with a possible D match to TRBD1 (6 bases). V shed 5 bases and J shed 8 bases, with 18 bases lying between them. The length of the CDR3 is 14 residues. In germline, CDR1 is MNHEY, CDR2 SMNVEV (reference sequence). The CDR3 sequence: CASSTRTDSDEAFF. The CDR3 region has the DNA TGTGCCAGCAGTACGCGGACAGATTCCGACGAAGCTTTCTTT.

Ten or more counts support this clonotype. This chain connects TRBV28 to TRBJ1-1; 9 nucleotides line up with TRBD1. Germline CDR1 MDHEN, CDR2 SYDVKM. The V and J ends lost 4 bases and 3 bases, in that order; junction bases with no gene match: 12. This CDR3 region has 17 residues. CDR3 nucleotide sequence: TGTGCCAGCAGTTCTACCGGGACAGGGAGTTTGGACACTGAAGCTTTCTTT. The encoded protein is CASSSTGTGSLDTEAFF.

The chain carries TRBV7-8 and TRBJ1-5; 7 bases line up with TRBD1. Germline lookup yields CDR1 SGHVS and CDR2 FQNEAQ. The junction had 6 bases not matched to a gene; V was cut back by 1 base and J by 6 bases. The CDR3 runs 15 residues. CDR3 DNA: TGTGCCAGCAGCTTAGTCGGACAGGTCGGTCAGCCCCAGCATTTT. This encodes CASSLVGQVGQPQHF.

This clonotype occurred many times. This CDR3 reads CASSTQDRGYEQYF. CDR3 nucleotides: TGCGCCAGCAGCACCCAGGACAGGGGGTACGAGCAGTACTTC. The rearrangement links TRBV5-1 to TRBJ2-7, with TRBD1 matching 10 bases. V gave up 4 bases and J gave up 4 bases; unmatched junction bases: 5. Germline CDR1 SGHRS, CDR2 YFSETQ. The CDR3 length is 14 residues.